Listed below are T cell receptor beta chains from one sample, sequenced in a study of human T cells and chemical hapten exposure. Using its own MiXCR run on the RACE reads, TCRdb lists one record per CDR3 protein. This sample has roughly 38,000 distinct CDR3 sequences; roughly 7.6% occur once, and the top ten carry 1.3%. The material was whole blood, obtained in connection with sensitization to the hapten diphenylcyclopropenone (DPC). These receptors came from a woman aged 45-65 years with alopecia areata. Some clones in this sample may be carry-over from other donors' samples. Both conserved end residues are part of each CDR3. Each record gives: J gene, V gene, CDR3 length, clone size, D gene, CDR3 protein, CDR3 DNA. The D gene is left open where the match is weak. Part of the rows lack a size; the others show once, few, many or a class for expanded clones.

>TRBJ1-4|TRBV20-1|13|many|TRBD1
CSAYRGAAEKLFF
TGCAGTGCTTACAGGGGTGCTGCTGAAAAACTGTTTTTT
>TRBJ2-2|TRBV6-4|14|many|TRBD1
CASSPGQGSGELFF
TGTGCCAGCAGCCCCGGACAGGGATCCGGGGAGCTGTTTTTT
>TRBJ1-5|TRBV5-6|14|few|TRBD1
CASNWGGQDQPQHF
TGTGCCAGCAATTGGGGCGGACAGGATCAGCCCCAGCATTTT
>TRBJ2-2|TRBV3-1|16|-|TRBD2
CASSPRTSGRTGELFF
TGTGCCAGCAGCCCCAGGACTAGCGGGAGGACCGGGGAGCTGTTTTTT
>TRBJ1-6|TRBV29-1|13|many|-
CSVRQQGNSPLHF
TGCAGCGTTCGACAGCAGGGAAATTCACCCCTCCACTTT
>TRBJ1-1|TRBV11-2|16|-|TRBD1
CASSLARGPGQTGAFF
TGTGCCAGCAGCTTAGCCAGGGGGCCGGGGCAAACCGGAGCTTTCTTT
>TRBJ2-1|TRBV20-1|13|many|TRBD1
CSAQGQGNNEQFF
TGCAGTGCCCAGGGACAGGGTAACAATGAGCAGTTCTTC
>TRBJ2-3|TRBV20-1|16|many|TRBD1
CSARLGWTGRTDTQYF
TGCAGTGCTAGGCTAGGATGGACAGGTCGAACGGATACGCAGTATTTT
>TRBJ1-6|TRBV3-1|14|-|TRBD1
CASSQNRGNSPLHF
TGTGCCAGCAGCCAGAACAGGGGTAATTCACCCCTCCACTTT
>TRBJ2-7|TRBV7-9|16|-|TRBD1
CASSPPSGGGRIGQYF
TGTGCCAGCAGCCCTCCATCAGGGGGCGGTAGGATCGGGCAGTACTTC